These 17 T cell receptor beta chains share one sample of origin, sequenced in a study of T cell responses to AZD1222 COVID-19 vaccine. Using immunoSEQ multiplex PCR, the repertoire was profiled, and TCRdb retains in-frame clones only, with some absent. The table shows over 100,000 clones, with 89% occurring only once. Source: peripheral blood, taken on day 0 of AZD1222 vaccination. The receptors come from an adult in good health.

This clone was seen a few times. Other DNA sequences in the sample encode the same CDR3. The rearrangement joins TRBV7-9 to TRBJ1-1; D is ambiguous. This CDR3 has 11 amino acids. Germline CDR1 SEHNR, CDR2 FQNEAQ (reference sequence). The V gene lost 1 base and the J gene lost 11 bases, with 8 bases spanning the gap. Here the CDR3 DNA reads TGTGCCAGCAGCTTAGGTCCCGCGGCTTTCTTT. Protein: CASSLGPAAFF.

The rearrangement joins TRBV27 to TRBJ1-5; 10 bases map to TRBD1. The CDR3 is 15 residues long. The J segment lost 5 bases and the V segment lost 5 bases, leaving 6 bases of the junction unmatched. The V gene's germline CDR1 is MNHEY and CDR2 SMNVEV (reference sequence). The CDR3 spells CASSASTGGYQPQHF. Here the CDR3 DNA reads TGTGCCAGCAGTGCCTCGACAGGGGGCTATCAGCCCCAGCATTTT.

The chain joins TRBV18 to TRBJ1-2, with a possible D match to TRBD1 (6 bases). The CDR3 spans 17 residues. Per germline, CDR1 KGHSH and CDR2 LQKENI. With 6 bases removed from V and 4 bases from J, the gap between germline ends came to 24 bases. CDR3 DNA: TGTGCCAGCTCCCCAGGCATGGGGGGCGGGCTAGGCTATGGCTACACCTTC. Protein product: CASSPGMGGGLGYGYTF.

The gene calls are TRBV7-8 and TRBJ2-1, with D perhaps matching TRBD1 (6 bases). Germline lookup yields CDR1 SGHVS and CDR2 FQNEAQ. The CDR3 has 14 amino acids. Trimming took off 1 base at V and 5 bases at J, with 9 bases between the two ends. The CDR3 here is CASSLGGPDNEQFF. Here the CDR3 DNA reads TGTGCCAGCAGCTTAGGGGGGCCGGACAATGAGCAGTTCTTC.

The chain couples TRBV30 to TRBJ1-5; no clear D gene. CDR3 length: 16 amino acids. Looked up from germline, CDR1 is GTSNPN and CDR2 is SVGIG (reference sequence). V was cut by 2 bases and J by 0 bases, with 14 bases left in between. CDR3 DNA sequence: TGTGCCTGGAGTTCACCTAGGACGGGTAGCAATCAGCCCCAGCATTTT. It is translated as CAWSSPRTGSNQPQHF.

The rearrangement uses TRBV4-1 and TRBJ1-2, with D unclear. V lost 8 bases, J lost 6 bases, and 10 bases lay in between. The CDR3 is 11 amino acids. Germline V gives CDR1 MGHRA, CDR2 YSYEKL. The CDR3 loop is CASSWDDGYTF. The CDR3 DNA reads as TGCGCCAGCTCCTGGGATGATGGCTACACCTTC.

This sequence joins TRBV15 and TRBJ2-7; D call uncertain. Germline CDR1 and CDR2: LNHNV and YYDKDF (reference sequence). The V gene lost 1 base and the J gene lost 2 bases, with 6 bases spanning the gap. This CDR3 has 13 amino acids. CDR3 loop: CATSRARAYEQYF. The CDR3 DNA reads as TGTGCCACCAGCAGAGCTAGGGCCTACGAGCAGTACTTC.

This clone was recorded only once. The V call is TRBV6-5, the J call TRBJ1-4; possibly TRBD1 for D (6 bases). CDR3 size: 14 residues. CDR1 and CDR2 (germline): MNHEY, SVGAGI. V was trimmed by 10 bases and J by 8 bases, leaving 20 bases between them. Here the CDR3 reads CATTPRGAGEKLFF. CDR3 DNA sequence: TGTGCCACCACACCGCGGGGGGCGGGAGAAAAACTGTTTTTT.

The rearrangement links TRBV15 to TRBJ1-2; D call uncertain. The germline gives CDR1 LNHNV, CDR2 YYDKDF (reference sequence). Trimming shortened V by 1 base and J by 1 base, and 10 bases separated the two germline ends. The CDR3 has 15 residues. CDR3 in amino acids: CATSRVNDDNYGYTF. CDR3 sequence (DNA): TGTGCCACCAGCAGAGTCAACGATGATAACTATGGCTACACCTTC.

The chain joins TRBV29-1 to TRBJ2-5; weak D call: TRBD2 (7 bases). Germline V gene lookup returns CDR1 SQVTM and CDR2 ANQGSEA. The CDR3 length is 15 residues. Trimming removed 7 bases at V and 5 bases at J, with 23 bases between. The CDR3 here is CSGKLRGGTAETQYF. In DNA, the CDR3 is TGCAGCGGGAAGTTAAGGGGGGGAACCGCTGAGACCCAGTACTTC. Combining the CDR3 with reference TRBV29-1 and TRBJ2-5 gives the whole variable domain SAVISQKPSRDICQRGTSLTIQCQVDSQVTMMFWYRQQPGQSLTLIATANQGSEATYESGFVIDKFPISRPNLTFSTLTVSNMSPEDSSIYLCSGKLRGGTAETQYFGPGTRLLVL.

The chain uses TRBV6-6 and TRBJ2-1; the match to TRBD2 covers 15 bases. The ends lost 5 bases at V and 5 bases at J; junction bases unmatched: 4. The CDR3 totals 16 residues. Germline V lookup: CDR1 MNHNY, CDR2 SVGAGI (reference sequence). The CDR3 nucleotides are TGTGCCAGCAGTGGACTAGCGGGGGGGTACGACAATGAGCAGTTCTTC. Its translation: CASSGLAGGYDNEQFF.

J is TRBJ2-3 and V is TRBV10-3; tentatively, D is TRBD1 or TRBD2 (7 bases each). Germline CDR1 reads ENHRY; CDR2 reads SYGVKD. This CDR3 is 14 amino acids long. Trimming pared 6 bases from V and 4 bases from J, leaving 14 bases between. The CDR3 is CAIRQGRDADTQYF. The CDR3 DNA is TGTGCCATCAGACAGGGGAGGGACGCAGATACGCAGTATTTT.

This sequence joins TRBV28 and TRBJ1-2; no clear D gene. Germline lookup yields CDR1 MDHEN and CDR2 SYDVKM. The length of the CDR3 is 14 residues. Trimming removed 3 bases at V and 4 bases at J, with 12 bases between. This chain's CDR3 is CASSFGRTGYGYTF. The CDR3 region has the DNA TGTGCCAGCAGTTTTGGGCGGACGGGCTATGGCTACACCTTC.

This clone came up once. The genes are TRBV10-3 and TRBJ1-1; TRBD1 is a possible D gene (5 bases). Germline V lookup: CDR1 ENHRY, CDR2 SYGVKD. This CDR3 contains 14 residues. V shed 4 bases and J shed 1 base, with 10 bases lying between them. CDR3 nucleotide sequence: TGTGCCATCAGTGTGCAGGGCTCGAACACTGAAGCTTTCTTT. Residues: CAISVQGSNTEAFF.

The rearrangement links TRBV5-1 to TRBJ2-5; D is possibly TRBD1 or TRBD2 (5 bases each). V lost 4 bases and J lost 5, with 12 bases in between. The V gene's germline CDR1 is SGHRS and CDR2 YFSETQ. This CDR3 has 13 amino acids. The CDR3 loop reads CASSKPGPETQYF. CDR3 nucleotides: TGCGCCAGCAGCAAACCGGGGCCGGAGACCCAGTACTTC. The variable domain in full, completed from reference TRBV5-1 and TRBJ2-5, reads KAGVTQTPRYLIKTRGQQVTLSCSPISGHRSVSWYQQTPGQGLQFLFEYFSETQRNKGNFPGRFSGRQFSNSRSEMNVSTLELGDSALYLCASSKPGPETQYFGPGTRLLVL.

Written as DNA, the CDR3 is TGTGCCAGCAGTGAATTTTCTATGCGGGGTGAAGCTTTCTTT. It yields the protein CASSEFSMRGEAFF. J is TRBJ1-1 and V is TRBV6-1; D is ambiguous. V lost 2 bases to trimming and J lost 7 bases, with 14 bases between them. CDR3 length equals 14 residues. Germline V lookup: CDR1 MNHNS, CDR2 SASEGT.

This clone was found a few times. The chain recombines TRBV3-1 (or the pseudogene TRBV3-2) with TRBJ2-2; 11 bases fit TRBD1. CDR1 and CDR2 from the germline V gene are LGHDT and YNNKEL (reference sequence). The CDR3 runs to 14 residues. V was pared by 6 bases and J by 7 bases, with 4 bases of the junction left unmatched. CDR3 region: CASRGQGAVGELFF. The CDR3 DNA sequence: TGTGCCAGCAGAGGACAGGGGGCAGTCGGGGAGCTGTTTTTT.